The TCR beta chain under discussion was sequenced for a study of blood T cell repertoires in COVID-19. Study context: Some COVID-19 samples were acute and others convalescent; all came from the United States, Italy and Spain. T cells, B-cell-depleted T cells, or PBMCs provided the cDNA or gDNA that served as material.

Germline V gene lookup returns CDR1 PRHDT and CDR2 FYEKMQ (reference sequence). J was trimmed by 6 bases and V by 6 bases; bases with no gene match: 9. The CDR3 has 14 residues. Per the original methods: Estimates of nucleated cell counts were drawn from the amplification of reference gene primers. Method: immunoSEQ multiplex PCR; TCRdb's copy keeps in-frame clones and lacks some. The D gene and trimming were derived from the DNA, and the V and J assignments and clone size from that table. The repertoire consists of around 430,000 clones, with around nine tenths occurring once and the leading ten covering roughly 9.4%.

The rearrangement links TRBV13 to TRBJ2-3; TRBD2 agrees at 7 bases. This sequence originates from a woman between 50 and 59 years old who had recovered from COVID-19. The sample taken for sequencing was PBMCs or T cells enriched from blood (not recorded which). The CDR3: CASSPPGGGDTQYF. The CDR3 nucleotides are TGTGCCAGCAGTCCCCCGGGGGGAGGGGATACGCAGTATTTT.